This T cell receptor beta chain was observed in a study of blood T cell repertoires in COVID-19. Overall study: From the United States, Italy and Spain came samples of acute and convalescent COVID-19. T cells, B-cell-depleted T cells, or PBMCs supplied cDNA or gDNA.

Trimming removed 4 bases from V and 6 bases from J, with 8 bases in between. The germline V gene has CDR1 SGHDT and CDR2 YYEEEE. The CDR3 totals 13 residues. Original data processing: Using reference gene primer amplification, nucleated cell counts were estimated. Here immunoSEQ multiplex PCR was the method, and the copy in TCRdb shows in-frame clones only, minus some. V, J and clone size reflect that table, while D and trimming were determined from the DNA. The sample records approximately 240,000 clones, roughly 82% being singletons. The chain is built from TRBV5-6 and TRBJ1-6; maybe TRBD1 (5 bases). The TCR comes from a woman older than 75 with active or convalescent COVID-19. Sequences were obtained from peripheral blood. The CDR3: CASSGGVNSPLHF. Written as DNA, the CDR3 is TGTGCCAGCAGCGGAGGGGTTAATTCACCCCTCCACTTT. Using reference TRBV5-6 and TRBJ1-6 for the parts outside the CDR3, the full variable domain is DAGVTQSPTHLIKTRGQQVTLRCSPKSGHDTVSWYQQALGQGPQFIFQYYEEEERQRGNFPDRFSGHQFPNYSSELNVNALLLGDSALYLCASSGGVNSPLHFGNGTRLTVT.